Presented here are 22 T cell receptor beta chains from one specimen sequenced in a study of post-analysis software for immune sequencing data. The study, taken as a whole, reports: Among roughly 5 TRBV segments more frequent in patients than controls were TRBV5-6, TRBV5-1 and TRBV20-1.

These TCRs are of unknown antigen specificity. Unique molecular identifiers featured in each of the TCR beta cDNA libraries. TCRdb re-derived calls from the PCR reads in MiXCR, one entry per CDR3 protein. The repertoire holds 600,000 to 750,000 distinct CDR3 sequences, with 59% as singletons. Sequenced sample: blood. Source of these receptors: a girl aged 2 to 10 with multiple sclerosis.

The CDR3 DNA follows: TGCAGCGTTGCCCTCCGACAGGCGAACACTGAAGCTTTCTTT. As protein: CSVALRQANTEAFF. V usage is TRBV29-1 and J usage is TRBJ1-1; perhaps TRBD1 as D (6 bases). With 4 bases removed from V and 1 base from J, the gap between germline ends came to 13 bases. Looked up from germline, CDR1 is SQVTM and CDR2 is ANQGSEA. The CDR3 covers 14 residues. The variable domain in full, completed from reference TRBV29-1 and TRBJ1-1, reads SAVISQKPSRDICQRGTSLTIQCQVDSQVTMMFWYRQQPGQSLTLIATANQGSEATYESGFVIDKFPISRPNLTFSTLTVSNMSPEDSSIYLCSVALRQANTEAFFGQGTRLTVV.

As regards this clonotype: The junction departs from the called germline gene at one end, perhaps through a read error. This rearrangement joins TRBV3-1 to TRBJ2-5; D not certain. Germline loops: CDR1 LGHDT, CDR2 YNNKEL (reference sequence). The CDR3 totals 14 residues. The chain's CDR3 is CVSSQDHARETQYF. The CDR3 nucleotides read TGTGTCAGCAGCCAGGACCATGCGCGTGAGACCCAGTACTTC.

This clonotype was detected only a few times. The CDR3 bases are TGTGCCAGCAGGGAGACTAGCGGAGCCTACAATGAGCAGTTCTTC. Its protein is CASRETSGAYNEQFF. The chain employs TRBV2 and TRBJ2-1; 9 bases align to TRBD2. Germline trimming cut 6 bases from V and 2 bases from J; bases unmatched to any gene: 5. Per germline, CDR1 SNHLY and CDR2 FYNNEI. There are 15 residues in the CDR3. The full variable domain, its missing parts supplied by reference TRBV2 and TRBJ2-1, is EPEVTQTPSHQVTQMGQEVILRCVPISNHLYFYWYRQILGQKVEFLVSFYNNEISEKSEIFDDQFSVERPDGSNFTLKIRSTKLEDSAMYFCASRETSGAYNEQFFGPGTRLTVL.

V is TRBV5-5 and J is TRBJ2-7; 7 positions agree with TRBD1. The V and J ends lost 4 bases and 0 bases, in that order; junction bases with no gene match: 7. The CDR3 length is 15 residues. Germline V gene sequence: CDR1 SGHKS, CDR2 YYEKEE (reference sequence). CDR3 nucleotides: TGTGCCAGCAGCGGGGACAGTCTGAGCTCCTACGAGCAGTACTTC. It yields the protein CASSGDSLSSYEQYF. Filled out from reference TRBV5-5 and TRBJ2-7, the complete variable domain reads DAGVTQSPTHLIKTRGQQVTLRCSPISGHKSVSWYQQVLGQGPQFIFQYYEKEERGRGNFPDRFSARQFPNYSSELNVNALLLGDSALYLCASSGDSLSSYEQYFGPGTRLTVT.

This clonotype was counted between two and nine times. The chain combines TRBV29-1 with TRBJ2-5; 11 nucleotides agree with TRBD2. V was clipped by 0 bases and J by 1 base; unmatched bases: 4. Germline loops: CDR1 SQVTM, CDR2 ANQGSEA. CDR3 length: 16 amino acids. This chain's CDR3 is CSVEDVTSGAQETQYF. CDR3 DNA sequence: TGCAGCGTTGAAGATGTGACTAGCGGGGCCCAAGAGACCCAGTACTTC.

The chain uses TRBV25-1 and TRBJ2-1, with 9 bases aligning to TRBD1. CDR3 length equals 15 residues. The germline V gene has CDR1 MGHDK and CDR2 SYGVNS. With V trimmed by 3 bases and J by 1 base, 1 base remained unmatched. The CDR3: CASSEGTGSYNEQFF. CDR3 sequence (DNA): TGTGCCAGCAGTGAGGGGACAGGGTCCTACAATGAGCAGTTCTTC.

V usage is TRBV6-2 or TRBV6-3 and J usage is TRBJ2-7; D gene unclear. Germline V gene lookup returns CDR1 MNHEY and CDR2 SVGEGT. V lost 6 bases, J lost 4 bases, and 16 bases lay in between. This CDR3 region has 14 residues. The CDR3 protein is CASSATERRYEQYF. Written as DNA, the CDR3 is TGTGCCAGCAGCGCAACGGAACGCCGATACGAGCAGTACTTC.

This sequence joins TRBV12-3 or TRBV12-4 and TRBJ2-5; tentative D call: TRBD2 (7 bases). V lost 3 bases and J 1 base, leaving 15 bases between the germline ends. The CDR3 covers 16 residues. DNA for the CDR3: TGTGCCAGCAGTTTTTGGGGGGGGGCCCTCCAAGAGACCCAGTACTTC. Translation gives CASSFWGGALQETQYF.

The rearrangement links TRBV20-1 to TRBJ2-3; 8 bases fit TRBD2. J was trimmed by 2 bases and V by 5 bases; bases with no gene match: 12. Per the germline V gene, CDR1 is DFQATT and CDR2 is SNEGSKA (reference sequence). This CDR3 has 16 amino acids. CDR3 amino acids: CSASERESLVTDTQYF. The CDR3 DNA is TGCAGTGCTTCCGAGCGGGAGAGTCTTGTCACAGATACGCAGTATTTT.

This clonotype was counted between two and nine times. CDR3 in DNA: TGCGCCAGCAGCCCCGCTTCCCCCCTCACGAATGAGCAGTTCTTC. Protein product: CASSPASPLTNEQFF. The V gene is TRBV5-1, the J gene TRBJ2-1; no reliable D call. V lost 4 bases, J lost 7 bases, and 18 bases lay in between. The CDR3 totals 15 residues. Germline-derived CDR1 and CDR2 are SGHRS and YFSETQ.

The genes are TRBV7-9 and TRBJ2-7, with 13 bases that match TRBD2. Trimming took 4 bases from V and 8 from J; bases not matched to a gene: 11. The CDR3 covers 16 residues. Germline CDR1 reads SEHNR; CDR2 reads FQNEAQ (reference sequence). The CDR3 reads CASSSRTSGRGSKQYF. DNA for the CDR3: TGTGCCAGCAGCTCACGGACTAGCGGGAGAGGTAGCAAGCAGTACTTC.

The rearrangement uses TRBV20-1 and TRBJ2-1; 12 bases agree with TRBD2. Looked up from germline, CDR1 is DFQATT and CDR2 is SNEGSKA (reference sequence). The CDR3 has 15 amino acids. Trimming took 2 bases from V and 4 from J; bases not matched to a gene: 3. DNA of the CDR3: TGCAGTGCTAGACCTAGCGGGAGGGTTTACAATGAGCAGTTCTTC. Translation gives CSARPSGRVYNEQFF.

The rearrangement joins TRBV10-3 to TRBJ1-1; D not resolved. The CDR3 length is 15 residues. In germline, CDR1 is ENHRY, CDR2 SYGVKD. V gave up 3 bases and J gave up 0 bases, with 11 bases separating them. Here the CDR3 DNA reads TGTGCCATCAGTGACCCCGGGATCATGAACACTGAAGCTTTCTTT. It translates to CAISDPGIMNTEAFF.

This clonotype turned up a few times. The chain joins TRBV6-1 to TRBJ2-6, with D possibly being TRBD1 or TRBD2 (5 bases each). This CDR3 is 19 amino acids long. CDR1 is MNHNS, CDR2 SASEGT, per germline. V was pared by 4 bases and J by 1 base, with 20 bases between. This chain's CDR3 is CASSGGEWAAESGANVLTF. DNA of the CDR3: TGTGCCAGCAGTGGAGGGGAGTGGGCCGCAGAGTCTGGGGCCAACGTCCTGACTTTC.

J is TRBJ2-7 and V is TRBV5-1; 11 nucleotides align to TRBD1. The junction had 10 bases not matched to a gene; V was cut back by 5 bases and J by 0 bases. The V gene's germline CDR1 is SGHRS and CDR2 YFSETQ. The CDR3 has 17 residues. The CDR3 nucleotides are TGCGCCAGCAGGTCCGGGACAGGGGGACGCCACTCCTACGAGCAGTACTTC. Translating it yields CASRSGTGGRHSYEQYF.

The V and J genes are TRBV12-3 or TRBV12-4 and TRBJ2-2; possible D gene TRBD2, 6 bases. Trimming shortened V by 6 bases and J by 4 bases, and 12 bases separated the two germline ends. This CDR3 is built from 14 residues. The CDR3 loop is CASRAGLTTGELFF. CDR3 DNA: TGTGCCAGCAGGGCCGGACTAACCACCGGGGAGCTGTTTTTT.

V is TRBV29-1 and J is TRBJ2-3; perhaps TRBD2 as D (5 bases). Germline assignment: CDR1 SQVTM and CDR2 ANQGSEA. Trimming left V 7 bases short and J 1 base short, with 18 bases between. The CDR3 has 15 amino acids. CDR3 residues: CSAKRASSGTDTQYF. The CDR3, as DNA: TGCAGCGCCAAGAGGGCTAGCTCGGGCACAGATACGCAGTATTTT.

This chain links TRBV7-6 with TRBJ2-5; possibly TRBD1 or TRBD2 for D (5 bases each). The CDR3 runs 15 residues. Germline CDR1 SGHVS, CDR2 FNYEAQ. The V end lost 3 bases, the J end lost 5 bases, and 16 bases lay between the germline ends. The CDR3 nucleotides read TGTGCCAGCAGCTTTAACGAGGGACGTTGGGAGACCCAGTACTTC. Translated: CASSFNEGRWETQYF.

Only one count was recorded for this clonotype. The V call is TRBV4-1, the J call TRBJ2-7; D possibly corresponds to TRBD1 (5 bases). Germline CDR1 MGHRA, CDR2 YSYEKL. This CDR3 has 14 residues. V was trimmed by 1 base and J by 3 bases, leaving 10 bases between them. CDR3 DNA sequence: TGCGCCAGCAGCCAAGTAAACAGGAACTACGAGCAGTACTTC. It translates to CASSQVNRNYEQYF.

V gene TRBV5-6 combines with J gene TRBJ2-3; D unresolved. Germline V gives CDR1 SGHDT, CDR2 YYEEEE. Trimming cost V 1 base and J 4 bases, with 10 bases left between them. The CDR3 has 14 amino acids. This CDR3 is CASSLYGSADTQYF. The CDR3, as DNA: TGTGCCAGCAGCTTGTATGGCAGTGCAGATACGCAGTATTTT.

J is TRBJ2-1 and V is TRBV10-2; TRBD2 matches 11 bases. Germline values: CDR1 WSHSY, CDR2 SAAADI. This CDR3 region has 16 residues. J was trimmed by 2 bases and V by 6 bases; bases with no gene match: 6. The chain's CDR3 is CASRILAGETYNEQFF. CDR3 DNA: TGCGCCAGCAGGATACTAGCGGGGGAGACCTACAATGAGCAGTTCTTC.

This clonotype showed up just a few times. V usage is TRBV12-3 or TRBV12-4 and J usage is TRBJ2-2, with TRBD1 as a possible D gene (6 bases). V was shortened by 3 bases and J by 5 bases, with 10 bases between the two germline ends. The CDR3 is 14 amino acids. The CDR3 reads CASSFRRGTGELFF. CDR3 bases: TGTGCCAGCAGTTTTCGCAGGGGAACCGGGGAGCTGTTTTTT.